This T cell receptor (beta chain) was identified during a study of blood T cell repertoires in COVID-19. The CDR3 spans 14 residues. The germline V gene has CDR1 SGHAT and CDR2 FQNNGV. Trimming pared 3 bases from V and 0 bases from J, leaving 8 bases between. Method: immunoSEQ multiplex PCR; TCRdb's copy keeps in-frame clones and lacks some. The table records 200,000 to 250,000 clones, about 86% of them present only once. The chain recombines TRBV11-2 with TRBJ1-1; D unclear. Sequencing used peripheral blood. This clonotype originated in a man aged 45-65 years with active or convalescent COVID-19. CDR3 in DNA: TGTGCCAGCAGCTTGGCCAGTCTGAACACTGAAGCTTTCTTT. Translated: CASSLASLNTEAFF.